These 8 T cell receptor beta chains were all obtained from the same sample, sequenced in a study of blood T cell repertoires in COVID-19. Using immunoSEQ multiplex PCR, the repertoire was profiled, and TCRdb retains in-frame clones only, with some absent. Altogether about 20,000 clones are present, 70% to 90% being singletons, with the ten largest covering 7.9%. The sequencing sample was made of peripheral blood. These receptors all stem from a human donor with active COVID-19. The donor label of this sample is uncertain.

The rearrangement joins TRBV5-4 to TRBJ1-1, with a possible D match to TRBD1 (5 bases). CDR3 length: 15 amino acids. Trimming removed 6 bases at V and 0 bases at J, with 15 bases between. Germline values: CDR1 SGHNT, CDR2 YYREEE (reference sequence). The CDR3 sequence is CASTTGRGLNTEAFF. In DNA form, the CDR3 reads TGTGCCAGCACTACCGGGAGGGGCCTGAACACTGAAGCTTTCTTT.

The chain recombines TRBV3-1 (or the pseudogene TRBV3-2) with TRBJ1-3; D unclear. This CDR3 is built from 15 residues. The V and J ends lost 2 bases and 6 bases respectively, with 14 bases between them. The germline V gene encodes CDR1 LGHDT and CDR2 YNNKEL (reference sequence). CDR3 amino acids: CASSQLSRVENTIYF. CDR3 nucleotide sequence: TGTGCCAGCAGCCAACTCTCCCGGGTCGAAAACACCATATATTTT.

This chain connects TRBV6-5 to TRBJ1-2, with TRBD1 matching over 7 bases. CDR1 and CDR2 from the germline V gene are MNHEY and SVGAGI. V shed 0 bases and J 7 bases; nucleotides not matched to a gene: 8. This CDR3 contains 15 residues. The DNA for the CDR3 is TGTGCCAGCAGTTACTCGGAGGCAGGGGGTGGTGGCTACACCTTC. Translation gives CASSYSEAGGGGYTF.

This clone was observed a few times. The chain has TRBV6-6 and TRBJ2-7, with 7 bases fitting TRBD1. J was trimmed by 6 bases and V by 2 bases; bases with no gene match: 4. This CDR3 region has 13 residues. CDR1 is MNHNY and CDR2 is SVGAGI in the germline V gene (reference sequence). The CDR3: CASSYRGQGEQYF. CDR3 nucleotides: TGTGCCAGCAGTTACAGGGGGCAGGGCGAGCAGTACTTC.

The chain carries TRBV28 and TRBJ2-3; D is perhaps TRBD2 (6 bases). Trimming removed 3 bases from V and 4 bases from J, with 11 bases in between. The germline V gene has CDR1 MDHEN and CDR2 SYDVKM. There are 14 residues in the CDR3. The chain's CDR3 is CASSFRGGADTQYF. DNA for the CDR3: TGTGCCAGCAGTTTCCGGGGAGGAGCAGATACGCAGTATTTT.

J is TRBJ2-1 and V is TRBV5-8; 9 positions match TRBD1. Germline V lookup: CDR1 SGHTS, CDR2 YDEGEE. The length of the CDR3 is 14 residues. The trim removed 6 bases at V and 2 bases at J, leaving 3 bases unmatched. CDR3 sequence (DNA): TGTGCCAGCACCCGGGACAGGGCCTACAATGAGCAGTTCTTC. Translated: CASTRDRAYNEQFF.

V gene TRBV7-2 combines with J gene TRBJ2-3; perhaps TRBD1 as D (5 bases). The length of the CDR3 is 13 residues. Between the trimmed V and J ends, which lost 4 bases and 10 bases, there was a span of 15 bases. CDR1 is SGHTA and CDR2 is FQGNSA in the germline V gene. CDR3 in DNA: TGTGCCAGCAGCTGGGGTGGGCAGGGCTCGCAGTATTTT. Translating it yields CASSWGGQGSQYF.

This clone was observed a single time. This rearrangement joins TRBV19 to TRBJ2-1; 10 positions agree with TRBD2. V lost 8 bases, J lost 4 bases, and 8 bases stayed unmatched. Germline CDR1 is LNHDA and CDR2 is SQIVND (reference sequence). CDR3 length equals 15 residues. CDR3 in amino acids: CASGASGGVYNEQFF. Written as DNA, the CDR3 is TGTGCCAGTGGGGCTAGCGGGGGTGTTTACAATGAGCAGTTCTTC.